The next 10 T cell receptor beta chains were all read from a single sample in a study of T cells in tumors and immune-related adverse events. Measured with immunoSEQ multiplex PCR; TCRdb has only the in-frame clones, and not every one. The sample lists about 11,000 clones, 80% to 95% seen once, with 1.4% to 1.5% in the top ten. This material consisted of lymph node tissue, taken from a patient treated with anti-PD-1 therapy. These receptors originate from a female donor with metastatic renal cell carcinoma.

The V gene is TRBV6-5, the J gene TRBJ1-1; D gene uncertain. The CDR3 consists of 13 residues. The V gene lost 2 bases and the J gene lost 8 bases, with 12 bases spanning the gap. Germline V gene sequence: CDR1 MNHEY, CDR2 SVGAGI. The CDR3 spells CASSYASLKEAFF. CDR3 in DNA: TGTGCCAGCAGTTACGCATCCCTGAAAGAAGCTTTCTTT.

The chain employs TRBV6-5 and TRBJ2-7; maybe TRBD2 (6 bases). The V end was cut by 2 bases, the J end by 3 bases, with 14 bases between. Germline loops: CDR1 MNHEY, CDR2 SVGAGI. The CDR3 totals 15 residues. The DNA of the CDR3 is TGTGCCAGCAGTTACCGCCACTGGACTAACTACGAGCAGTACTTC. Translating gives CASSYRHWTNYEQYF.

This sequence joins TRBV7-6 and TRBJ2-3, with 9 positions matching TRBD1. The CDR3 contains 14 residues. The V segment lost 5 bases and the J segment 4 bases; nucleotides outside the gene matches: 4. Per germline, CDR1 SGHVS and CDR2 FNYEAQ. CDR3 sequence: CASSPQGAADTQYF. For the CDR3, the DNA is TGTGCCAGCAGCCCACAGGGGGCTGCAGATACGCAGTATTTT. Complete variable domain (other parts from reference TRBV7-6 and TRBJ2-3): GAGVSQSPRYKVTKRGQDVALRCDPISGHVSLYWYRQALGQGPEFLTYFNYEAQQDKSGLPNDRFSAERPEGSISTLTIQRTEQRDSAMYRCASSPQGAADTQYFGPGTRLTVL.

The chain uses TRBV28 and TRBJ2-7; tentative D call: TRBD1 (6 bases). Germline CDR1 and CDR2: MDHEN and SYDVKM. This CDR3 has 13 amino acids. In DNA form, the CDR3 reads TGTGTTGCAGGGGCTCCGAGCTCCTACGAGCAGTACTTC. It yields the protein CVAGAPSSYEQYF.

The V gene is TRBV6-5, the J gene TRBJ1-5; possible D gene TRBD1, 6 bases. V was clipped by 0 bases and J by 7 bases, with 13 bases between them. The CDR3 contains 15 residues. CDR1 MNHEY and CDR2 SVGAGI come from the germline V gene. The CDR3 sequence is CASSYSQGRGQPQHF. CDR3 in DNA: TGTGCCAGCAGTTACTCCCAGGGGCGAGGACAGCCCCAGCATTTT.

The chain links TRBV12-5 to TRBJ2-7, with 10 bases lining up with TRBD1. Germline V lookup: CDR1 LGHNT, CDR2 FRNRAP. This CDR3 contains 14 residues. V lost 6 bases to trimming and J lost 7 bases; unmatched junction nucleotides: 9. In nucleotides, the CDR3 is TGTGCTAGTGGCCTGGACAGGGGGTCGGAAGAGCAGTACTTC. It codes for CASGLDRGSEEQYF.

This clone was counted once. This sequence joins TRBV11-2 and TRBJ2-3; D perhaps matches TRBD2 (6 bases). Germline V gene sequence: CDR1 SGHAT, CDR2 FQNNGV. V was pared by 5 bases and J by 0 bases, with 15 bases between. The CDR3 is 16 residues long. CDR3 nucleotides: TGTGCCAGCAGCACCCGGGACTTCGCTAGCACAGATACGCAGTATTTT. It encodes CASSTRDFASTDTQYF.

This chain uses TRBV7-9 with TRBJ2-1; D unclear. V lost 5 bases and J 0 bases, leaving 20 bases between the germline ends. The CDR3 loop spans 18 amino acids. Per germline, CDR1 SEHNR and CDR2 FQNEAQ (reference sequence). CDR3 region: CASSASKGSRSSYNEQFF. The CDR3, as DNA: TGTGCCAGCAGCGCCTCTAAGGGCAGTCGAAGCTCCTACAATGAGCAGTTCTTC.

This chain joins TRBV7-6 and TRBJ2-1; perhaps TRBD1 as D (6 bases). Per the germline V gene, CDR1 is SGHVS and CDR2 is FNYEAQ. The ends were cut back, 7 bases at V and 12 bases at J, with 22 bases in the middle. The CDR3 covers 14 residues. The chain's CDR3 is CASTDRLEGVVQFF. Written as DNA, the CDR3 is TGTGCCAGCACCGACCGACTCGAGGGGGTTGTGCAGTTCTTC.

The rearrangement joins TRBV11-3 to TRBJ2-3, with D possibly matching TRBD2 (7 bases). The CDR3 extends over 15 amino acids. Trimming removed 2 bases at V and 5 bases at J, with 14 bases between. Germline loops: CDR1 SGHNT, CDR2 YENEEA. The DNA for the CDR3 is TGTGCCAGCAGCTTAAGAGGGGGGGCTGAAGATACGCAGTATTTT. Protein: CASSLRGGAEDTQYF.